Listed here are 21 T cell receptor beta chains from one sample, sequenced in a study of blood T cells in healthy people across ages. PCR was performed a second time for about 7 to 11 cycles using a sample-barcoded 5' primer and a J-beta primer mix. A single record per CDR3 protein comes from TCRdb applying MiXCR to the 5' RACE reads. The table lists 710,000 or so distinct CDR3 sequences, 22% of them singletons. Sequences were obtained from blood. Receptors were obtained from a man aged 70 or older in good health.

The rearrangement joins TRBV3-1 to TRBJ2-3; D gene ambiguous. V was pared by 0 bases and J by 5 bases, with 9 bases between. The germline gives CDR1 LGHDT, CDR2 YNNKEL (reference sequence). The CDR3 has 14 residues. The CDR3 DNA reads TGTGCCAGCAGCCAAGATCAGGCCCAAGATACGCAGTATTTT. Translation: CASSQDQAQDTQYF.

CDR3 sequence: CASSPLGARGYTF. The CDR3 DNA reads as TGCGCCAGCAGCCCCTTGGGGGCGCGGGGCTACACCTTC. The chain joins TRBV5-1 to TRBJ1-2, with D perhaps TRBD1 (6 bases). The CDR3 has 13 residues. V was pared by 4 bases and J by 8 bases, with 15 bases between. The germline CDR1 and CDR2 sequences are SGHRS and YFSETQ.

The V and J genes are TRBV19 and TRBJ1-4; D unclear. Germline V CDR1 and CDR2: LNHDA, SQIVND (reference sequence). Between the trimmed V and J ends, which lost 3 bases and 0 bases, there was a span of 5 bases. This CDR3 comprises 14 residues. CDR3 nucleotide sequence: TGTGCCAGTAGTATGAGTGCAACTAATGAAAAACTGTTTTTT. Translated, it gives CASSMSATNEKLFF.

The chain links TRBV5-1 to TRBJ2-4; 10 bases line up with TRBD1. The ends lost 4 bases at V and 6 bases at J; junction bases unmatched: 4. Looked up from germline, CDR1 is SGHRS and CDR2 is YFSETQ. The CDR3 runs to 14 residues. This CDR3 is CASSTGQGGNIQYF. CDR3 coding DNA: TGCGCCAGCAGCACCGGACAGGGGGGAAACATTCAGTACTTC.

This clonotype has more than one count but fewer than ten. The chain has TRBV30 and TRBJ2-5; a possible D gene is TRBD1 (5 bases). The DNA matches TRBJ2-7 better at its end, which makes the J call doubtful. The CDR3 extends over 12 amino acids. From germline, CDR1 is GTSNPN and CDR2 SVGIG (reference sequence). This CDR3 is CAWSKGAGEQYV. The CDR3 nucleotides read TGTGCCTGGAGTAAAGGGGCTGGCGAGCAGTACGTC.

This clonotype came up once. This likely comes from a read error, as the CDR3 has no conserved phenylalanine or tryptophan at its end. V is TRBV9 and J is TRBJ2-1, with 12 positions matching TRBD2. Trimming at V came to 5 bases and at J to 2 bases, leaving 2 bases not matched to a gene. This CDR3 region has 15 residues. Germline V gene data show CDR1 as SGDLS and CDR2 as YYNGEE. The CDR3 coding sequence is TGTGCCAGCAGGCGACTAGCGGGGGCCTACAATGAGCAGTTCTCC. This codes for CASRRLAGAYNEQFS.

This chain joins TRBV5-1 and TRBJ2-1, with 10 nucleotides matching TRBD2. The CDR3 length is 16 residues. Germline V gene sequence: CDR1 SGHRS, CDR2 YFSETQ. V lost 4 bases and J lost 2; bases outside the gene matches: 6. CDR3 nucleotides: TGCGCCAGCAGCCCCAGCCTAGCGGGGGCCTACAATGAGCAGTTCTTC. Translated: CASSPSLAGAYNEQFF.

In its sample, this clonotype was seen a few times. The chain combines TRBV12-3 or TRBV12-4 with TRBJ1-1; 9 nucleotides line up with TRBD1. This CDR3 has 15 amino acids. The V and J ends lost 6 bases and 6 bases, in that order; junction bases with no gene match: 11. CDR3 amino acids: CASRASGTGFSEAFF. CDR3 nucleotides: TGTGCCAGCAGAGCCTCCGGGACAGGGTTCTCTGAAGCTTTCTTT.

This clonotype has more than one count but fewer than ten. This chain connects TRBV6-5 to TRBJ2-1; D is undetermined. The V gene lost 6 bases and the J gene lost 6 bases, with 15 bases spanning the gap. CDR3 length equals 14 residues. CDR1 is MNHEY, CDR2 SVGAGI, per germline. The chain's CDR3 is CASRRRDWRNEQFF. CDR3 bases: TGTGCCAGCAGAAGAAGGGATTGGCGCAATGAGCAGTTCTTC.

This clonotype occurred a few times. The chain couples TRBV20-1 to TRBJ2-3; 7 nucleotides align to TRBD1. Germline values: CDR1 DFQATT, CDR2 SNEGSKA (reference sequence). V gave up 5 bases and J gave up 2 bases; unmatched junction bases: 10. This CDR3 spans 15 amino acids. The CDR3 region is CSAEQPGQLTDTQYF. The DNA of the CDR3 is TGCAGTGCTGAGCAGCCGGGACAGCTCACAGATACGCAGTATTTT.

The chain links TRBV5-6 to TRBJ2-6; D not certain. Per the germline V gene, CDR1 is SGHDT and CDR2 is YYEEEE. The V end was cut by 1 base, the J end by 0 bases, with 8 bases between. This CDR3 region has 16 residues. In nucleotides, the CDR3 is TGTGCCAGCAGCTTGAGTATCCTCTCTGGGGCCAACGTCCTGACTTTC. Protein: CASSLSILSGANVLTF.

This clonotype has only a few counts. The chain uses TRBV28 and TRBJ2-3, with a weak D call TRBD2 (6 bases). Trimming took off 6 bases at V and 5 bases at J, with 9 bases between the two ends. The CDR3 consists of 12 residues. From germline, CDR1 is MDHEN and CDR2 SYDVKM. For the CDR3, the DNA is TGTGCCAGCAGGGGACTGATAGATACGCAGTATTTT. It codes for CASRGLIDTQYF.

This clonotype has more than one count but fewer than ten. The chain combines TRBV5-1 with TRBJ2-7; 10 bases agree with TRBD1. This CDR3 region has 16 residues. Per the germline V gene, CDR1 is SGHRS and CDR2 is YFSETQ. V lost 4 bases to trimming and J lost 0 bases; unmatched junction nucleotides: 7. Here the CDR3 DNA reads TGCGCCAGCAGCCTAGGGGGACAGGGGACCTCCTACGAGCAGTACTTC. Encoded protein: CASSLGGQGTSYEQYF.

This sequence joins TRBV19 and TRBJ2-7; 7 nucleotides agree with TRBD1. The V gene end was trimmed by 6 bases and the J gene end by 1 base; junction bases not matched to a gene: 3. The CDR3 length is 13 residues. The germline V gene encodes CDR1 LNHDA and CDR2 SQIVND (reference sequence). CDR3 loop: CASRQQGSYEQYF. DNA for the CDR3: TGTGCCAGTAGACAACAGGGGTCCTACGAGCAGTACTTC.

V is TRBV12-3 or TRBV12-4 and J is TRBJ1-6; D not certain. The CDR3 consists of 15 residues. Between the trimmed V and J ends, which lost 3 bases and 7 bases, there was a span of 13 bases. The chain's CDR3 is CASSFSPITNSPLHF. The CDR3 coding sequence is TGTGCCAGCAGTTTCTCTCCTATCACCAATTCACCCCTCCACTTT.

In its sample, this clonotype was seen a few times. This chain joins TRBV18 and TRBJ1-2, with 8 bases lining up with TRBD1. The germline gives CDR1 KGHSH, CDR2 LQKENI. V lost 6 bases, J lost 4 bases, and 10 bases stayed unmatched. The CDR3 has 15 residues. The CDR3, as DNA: TGTGCCAGCTCGCCCGGGACAGGAATATCCTATGGCTACACCTTC. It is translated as CASSPGTGISYGYTF.

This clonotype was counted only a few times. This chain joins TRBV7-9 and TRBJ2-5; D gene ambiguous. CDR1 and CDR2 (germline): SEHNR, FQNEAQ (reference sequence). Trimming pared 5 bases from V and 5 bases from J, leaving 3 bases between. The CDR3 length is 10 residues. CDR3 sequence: CASSTETQYF. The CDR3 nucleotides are TGTGCCAGCAGCACGGAGACCCAGTACTTC. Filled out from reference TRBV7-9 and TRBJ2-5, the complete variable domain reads DTGVSQNPRHKITKRGQNVTFRCDPISEHNRLYWYRQTLGQGPEFLTYFQNEAQLEKSRLLSDRFSAERPKGSFSTLEIQRTEQGDSAMYLCASSTETQYFGPGTRLLVL.

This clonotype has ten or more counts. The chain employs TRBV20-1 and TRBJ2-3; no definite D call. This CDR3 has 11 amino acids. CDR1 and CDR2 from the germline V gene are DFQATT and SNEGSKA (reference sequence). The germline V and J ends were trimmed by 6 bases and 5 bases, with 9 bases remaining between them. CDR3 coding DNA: TGCAGTGCCGGACGAGTAGATACGCAGTATTTT. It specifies CSAGRVDTQYF.

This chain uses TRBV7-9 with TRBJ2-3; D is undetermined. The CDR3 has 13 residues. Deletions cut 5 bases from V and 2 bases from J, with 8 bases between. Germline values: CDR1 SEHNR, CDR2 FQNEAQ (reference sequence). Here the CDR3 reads CASSQRLTDTQYF. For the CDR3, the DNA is TGTGCCAGCAGCCAACGACTCACAGATACGCAGTATTTT.

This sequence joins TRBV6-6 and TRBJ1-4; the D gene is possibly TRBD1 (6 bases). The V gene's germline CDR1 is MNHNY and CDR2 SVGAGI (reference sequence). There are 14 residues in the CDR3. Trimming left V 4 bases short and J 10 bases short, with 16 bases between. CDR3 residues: CASSSPAGGGKLFF. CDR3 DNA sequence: TGTGCCAGCAGTTCTCCCGCCGGAGGGGGAAAACTGTTTTTT.

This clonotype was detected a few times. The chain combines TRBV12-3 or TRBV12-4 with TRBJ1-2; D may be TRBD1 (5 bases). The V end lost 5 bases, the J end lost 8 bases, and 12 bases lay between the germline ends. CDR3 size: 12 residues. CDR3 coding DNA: TGTGCCAGCAGTCCCCAGGGACGGGGCTACACCTTC. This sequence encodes CASSPQGRGYTF.